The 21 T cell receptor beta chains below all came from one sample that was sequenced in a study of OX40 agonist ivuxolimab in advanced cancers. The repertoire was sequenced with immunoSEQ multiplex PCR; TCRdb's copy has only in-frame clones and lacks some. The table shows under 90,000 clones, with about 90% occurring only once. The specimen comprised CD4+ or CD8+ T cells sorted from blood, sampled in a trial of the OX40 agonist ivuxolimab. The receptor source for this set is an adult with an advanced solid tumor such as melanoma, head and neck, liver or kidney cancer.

CDR3 sequence: CATSRKSGTGGDEQFF. The CDR3 DNA reads TGTGCCACCAGCAGAAAATCCGGGACAGGGGGCGATGAGCAGTTCTTC. The J gene is TRBJ2-1, the V gene TRBV15; the match to TRBD1 covers 12 bases. Germline V lookup: CDR1 LNHNV, CDR2 YYDKDF (reference sequence). V was pared by 2 bases and J by 8 bases, with 7 bases of the junction left unmatched. The CDR3 runs to 16 residues.

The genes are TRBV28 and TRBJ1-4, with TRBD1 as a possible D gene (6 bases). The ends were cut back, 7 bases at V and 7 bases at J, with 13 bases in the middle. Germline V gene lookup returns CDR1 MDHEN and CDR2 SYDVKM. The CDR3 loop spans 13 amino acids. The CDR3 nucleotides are TGTGCCAGCACCAGAGGGACAACTGAAAAACTGTTTTTT. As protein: CASTRGTTEKLFF.

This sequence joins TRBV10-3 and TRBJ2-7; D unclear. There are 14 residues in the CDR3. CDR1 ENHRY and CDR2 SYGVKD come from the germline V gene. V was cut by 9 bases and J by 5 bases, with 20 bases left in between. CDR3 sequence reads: CAMWGRRYKNEQYF. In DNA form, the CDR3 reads TGTGCCATGTGGGGAAGGCGATATAAAAACGAGCAGTACTTC.

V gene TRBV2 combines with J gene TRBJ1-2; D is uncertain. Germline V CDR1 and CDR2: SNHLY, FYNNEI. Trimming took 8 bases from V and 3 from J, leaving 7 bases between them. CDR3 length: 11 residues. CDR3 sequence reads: CASGGDYGYTF. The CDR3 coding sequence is TGTGCCAGCGGCGGGGACTATGGCTACACCTTC.

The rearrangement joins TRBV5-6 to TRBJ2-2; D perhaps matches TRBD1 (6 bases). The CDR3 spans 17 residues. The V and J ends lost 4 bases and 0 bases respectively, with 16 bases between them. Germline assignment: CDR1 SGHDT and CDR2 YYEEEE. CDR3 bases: TGTGCCAGCAGCCGATTAAGCCGGACAGCGAACACCGGGGAGCTGTTTTTT. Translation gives CASSRLSRTANTGELFF.

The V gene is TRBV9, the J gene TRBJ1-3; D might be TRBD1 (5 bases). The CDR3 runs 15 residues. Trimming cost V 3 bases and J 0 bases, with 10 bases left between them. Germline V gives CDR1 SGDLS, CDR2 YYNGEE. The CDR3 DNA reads TGTGCCAGCAGCGGCAGGGCTTACTCTGGAAACACCATATATTTT. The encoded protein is CASSGRAYSGNTIYF. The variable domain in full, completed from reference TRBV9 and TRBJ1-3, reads DSGVTQTPKHLITATGQRVTLRCSPRSGDLSVYWYQQSLDQGLQFLIQYYNGEERAKGNILERFSAQQFPDLHSELNLSSLELGDSALYFCASSGRAYSGNTIYFGEGSWLTVV.

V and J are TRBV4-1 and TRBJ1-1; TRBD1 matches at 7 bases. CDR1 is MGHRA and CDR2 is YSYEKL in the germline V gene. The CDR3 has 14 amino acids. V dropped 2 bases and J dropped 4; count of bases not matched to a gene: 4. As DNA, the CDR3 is TGCGCCAGCAGCCAACTCCAGGGGGTCACTGAAGCTTTCTTT. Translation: CASSQLQGVTEAFF.

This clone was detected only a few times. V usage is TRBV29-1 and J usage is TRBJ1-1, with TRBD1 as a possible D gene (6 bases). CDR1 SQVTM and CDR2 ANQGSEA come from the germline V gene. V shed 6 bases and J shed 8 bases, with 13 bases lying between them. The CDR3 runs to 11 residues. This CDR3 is CSVRGAREAFF. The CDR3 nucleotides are TGCAGCGTCCGGGGGGCTAGGGAAGCTTTCTTT. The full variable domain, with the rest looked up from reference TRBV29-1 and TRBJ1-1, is SAVISQKPSRDICQRGTSLTIQCQVDSQVTMMFWYRQQPGQSLTLIATANQGSEATYESGFVIDKFPISRPNLTFSTLTVSNMSPEDSSIYLCSVRGAREAFFGQGTRLTVV.

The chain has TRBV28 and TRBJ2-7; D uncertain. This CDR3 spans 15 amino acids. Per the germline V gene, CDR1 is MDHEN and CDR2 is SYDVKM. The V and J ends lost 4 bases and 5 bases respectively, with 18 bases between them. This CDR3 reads CASSYPERRYHEQYF. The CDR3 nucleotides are TGTGCCAGCAGTTATCCCGAGCGCAGGTACCACGAGCAGTACTTC.

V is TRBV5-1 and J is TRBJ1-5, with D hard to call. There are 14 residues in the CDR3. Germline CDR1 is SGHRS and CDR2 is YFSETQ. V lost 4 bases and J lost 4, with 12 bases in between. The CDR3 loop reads CASSIDNLNQPQHF. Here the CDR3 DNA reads TGCGCCAGCAGCATCGACAATCTAAATCAGCCCCAGCATTTT.

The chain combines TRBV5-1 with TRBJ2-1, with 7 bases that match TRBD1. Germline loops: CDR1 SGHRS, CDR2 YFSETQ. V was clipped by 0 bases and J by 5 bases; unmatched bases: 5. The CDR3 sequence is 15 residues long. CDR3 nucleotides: TGCGCCAGCAGCTTGGACAGGGGATTCCACAATGAGCAGTTCTTC. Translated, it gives CASSLDRGFHNEQFF.

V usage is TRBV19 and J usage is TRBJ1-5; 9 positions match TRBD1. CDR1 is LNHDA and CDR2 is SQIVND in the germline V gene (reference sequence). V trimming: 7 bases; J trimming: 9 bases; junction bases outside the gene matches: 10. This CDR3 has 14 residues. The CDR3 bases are TGTGCCAGTACCACGGGACAGGGACCTTTGCCCCAGCATTTT. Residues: CASTTGQGPLPQHF. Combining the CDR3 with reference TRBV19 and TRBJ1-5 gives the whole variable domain DGGITQSPKYLFRKEGQNVTLSCEQNLNHDAMYWYRQDPGQGLRLIYYSQIVNDFQKGDIAEGYSVSREKKESFPLTVTSAQKNPTAFYLCASTTGQGPLPQHFGDGTRLSIL.

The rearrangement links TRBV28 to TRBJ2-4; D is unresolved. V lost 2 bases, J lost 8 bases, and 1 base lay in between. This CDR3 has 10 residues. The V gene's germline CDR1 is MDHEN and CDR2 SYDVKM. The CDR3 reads CASSLDIQYF. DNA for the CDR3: TGTGCCAGCAGTTTAGACATTCAGTACTTC.

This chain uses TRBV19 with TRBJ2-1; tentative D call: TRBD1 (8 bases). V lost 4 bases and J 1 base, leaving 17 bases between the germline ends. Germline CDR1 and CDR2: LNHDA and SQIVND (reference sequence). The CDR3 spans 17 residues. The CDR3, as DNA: TGTGCCAGTAGTACAACCGACAGGGGAGGGTCCTACAATGAGCAGTTCTTC. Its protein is CASSTTDRGGSYNEQFF.

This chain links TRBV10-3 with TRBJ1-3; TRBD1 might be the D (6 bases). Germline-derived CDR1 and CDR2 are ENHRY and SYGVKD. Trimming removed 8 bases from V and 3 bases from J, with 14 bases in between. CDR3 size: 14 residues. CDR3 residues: CAIAPGGRGNTIYF. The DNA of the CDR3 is TGTGCCATCGCCCCGGGGGGGCGTGGAAACACCATATATTTT.

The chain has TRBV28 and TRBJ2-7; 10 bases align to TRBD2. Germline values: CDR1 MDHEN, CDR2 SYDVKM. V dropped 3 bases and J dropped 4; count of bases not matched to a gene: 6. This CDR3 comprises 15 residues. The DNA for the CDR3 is TGTGCCAGCAGTTTGGGAGCGGGAGGGCTGTACGAGCAGTACTTC. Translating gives CASSLGAGGLYEQYF.

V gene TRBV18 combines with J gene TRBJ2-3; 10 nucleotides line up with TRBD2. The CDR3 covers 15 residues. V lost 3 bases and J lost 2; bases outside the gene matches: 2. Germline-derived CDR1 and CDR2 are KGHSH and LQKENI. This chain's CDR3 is CASSPLAGVTDTQYF. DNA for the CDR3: TGTGCCAGCTCACCTCTAGCGGGAGTCACAGATACGCAGTATTTT.

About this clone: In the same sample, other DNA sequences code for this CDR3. The CDR3 nucleotides read TGTGCCAGCAGTTCAGTGGGGGGTCGGGGCTCCTACGAGCAGTACTTC. It is translated as CASSSVGGRGSYEQYF. The gene calls are TRBV28 and TRBJ2-7; D is perhaps TRBD2 (6 bases). Trimming took off 4 bases at V and 0 bases at J, with 16 bases between the two ends. This CDR3 comprises 16 residues. CDR1 is MDHEN, CDR2 SYDVKM, per germline.

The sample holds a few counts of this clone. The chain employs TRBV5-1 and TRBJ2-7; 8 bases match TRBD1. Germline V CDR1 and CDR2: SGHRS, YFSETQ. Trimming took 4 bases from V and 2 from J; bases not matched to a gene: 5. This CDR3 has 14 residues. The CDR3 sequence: CASSAGQGPYEQYF. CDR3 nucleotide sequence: TGCGCCAGCAGCGCAGGACAGGGCCCCTACGAGCAGTACTTC. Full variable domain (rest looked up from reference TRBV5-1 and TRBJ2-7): KAGVTQTPRYLIKTRGQQVTLSCSPISGHRSVSWYQQTPGQGLQFLFEYFSETQRNKGNFPGRFSGRQFSNSRSEMNVSTLELGDSALYLCASSAGQGPYEQYFGPGTRLTVT.

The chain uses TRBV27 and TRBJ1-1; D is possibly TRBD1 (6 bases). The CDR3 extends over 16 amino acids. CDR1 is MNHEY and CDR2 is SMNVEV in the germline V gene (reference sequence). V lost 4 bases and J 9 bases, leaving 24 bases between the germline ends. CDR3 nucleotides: TGTGCCAGCAGTTGGAGGGGGGCGGGAACGACGGGCAAAGCTTTCTTT. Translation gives CASSWRGAGTTGKAFF.

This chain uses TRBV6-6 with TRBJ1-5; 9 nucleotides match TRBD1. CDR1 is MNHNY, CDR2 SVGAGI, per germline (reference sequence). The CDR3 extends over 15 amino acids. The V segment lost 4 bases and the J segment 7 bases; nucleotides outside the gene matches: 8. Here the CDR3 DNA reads TGTGCCAGCAGTTCAACAACAGGGGGCAGACAGCCCCAGCATTTT. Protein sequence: CASSSTTGGRQPQHF.